Below, 7 T cell receptor beta chains from the same sample are listed, as sequenced in a study of regulatory T cells in long-lasting Graves disease. With iRepertoire HTBI primers and Arm-PCR of CDR3 regions, TCR beta libraries were built. TCRdb processed the multiplex PCR reads anew with MiXCR; each CDR3 protein has one entry. The sample carries roughly 610,000 distinct CDR3 sequences, approximately 16% recorded once. As to time point: newly diagnosed GD, antithyroid drugs for less than 3 months. Isolated PBMC RNA provided the starting material for the TCR library. This sample was shared with a second study, whose subject was T cells in Graves' hyperthyroidism and ophthalmopathy.

Sequencing was performed on peripheral blood mononuclear cells (PBMCs), taken at new diagnosis, from a patient treated with antithyroid drugs. All receptors come from a man younger than 35 with Graves disease.

The V and J genes are TRBV20-1 and TRBJ1-1; D call uncertain. The CDR3 is 11 amino acids. V was cut by 7 bases and J by 5 bases, with 11 bases left in between. Looked up from germline, CDR1 is DFQATT and CDR2 is SNEGSKA (reference sequence). The DNA for the CDR3 is TGCAGTGTTTCGGGAGATACTGAAGCTTTCTTT. Translation: CSVSGDTEAFF.

The gene calls are TRBV20-1 and TRBJ2-3; TRBD2 matches at 13 bases. The V gene end was trimmed by 5 bases and the J gene end by 2 bases; junction bases not matched to a gene: 4. The V gene's germline CDR1 is DFQATT and CDR2 SNEGSKA (reference sequence). The CDR3 has 15 residues. For the CDR3, the DNA is TGCAGTGCTCCAACTAGCGGGAGGGTCACAGATACGCAGTATTTT. It translates to CSAPTSGRVTDTQYF.

The V and J genes are TRBV20-1 and TRBJ2-4; tentative D call: TRBD1 (5 bases). From germline, CDR1 is DFQATT and CDR2 SNEGSKA (reference sequence). The CDR3 loop spans 14 amino acids. The ends were cut back, 6 bases at V and 3 bases at J, with 15 bases in the middle. As DNA, the CDR3 is TGCAGTGCGGCGCCCAGGGCAATCAAAAACATTCAGTACTTC. Translation gives CSAAPRAIKNIQYF.

This chain uses TRBV6-2 or TRBV6-3 with TRBJ2-7; TRBD1 aligns across 7 bases. Germline V lookup: CDR1 MNHEY, CDR2 SVGEGT. There are 12 residues in the CDR3. V dropped 6 bases and J dropped 2; count of bases not matched to a gene: 1. CDR3 region: CASRTGPYEQYF. As DNA, the CDR3 is TGTGCCAGCAGGACAGGGCCCTACGAGCAGTACTTC.

The chain links TRBV9 to TRBJ2-2; D is perhaps TRBD2 (5 bases). Germline CDR1 reads SGDLS; CDR2 reads YYNGEE. V was trimmed by 4 bases and J by 6 bases, leaving 19 bases between them. The CDR3 extends over 16 amino acids. The CDR3 nucleotides are TGTGCCAGCAGCCCATCCTCGGGAACCGTTTCCGGGGAGCTGTTTTTT. It is translated as CASSPSSGTVSGELFF. The whole variable domain, remainder taken from reference TRBV9 and TRBJ2-2, is DSGVTQTPKHLITATGQRVTLRCSPRSGDLSVYWYQQSLDQGLQFLIQYYNGEERAKGNILERFSAQQFPDLHSELNLSSLELGDSALYFCASSPSSGTVSGELFFGEGSRLTVL.

The sample holds many counts of this clonotype. The chain joins TRBV27 to TRBJ2-1; 8 nucleotides agree with TRBD2. V gave up 3 bases and J gave up 9 bases; unmatched junction bases: 7. Germline V gene data show CDR1 as MNHEY and CDR2 as SMNVEV (reference sequence). The CDR3 runs to 14 residues. CDR3 nucleotides: TGTGCCAGCAGTTTTGGCGGGAGGTCGGGTGAGCAGTTCTTC. Its translation: CASSFGGRSGEQFF.

This clonotype has ten or more counts. The chain has TRBV5-1 and TRBJ2-3, with 11 nucleotides matching TRBD2. The J call may not be correct, given that the DNA end is closer to TRBJ2-1. The CDR3 spans 15 residues. The germline V gene has CDR1 SGHRS and CDR2 YFSETQ. The CDR3 sequence: CASSLTSGTASEQFF. CDR3 DNA sequence: TGCGCCAGCAGCCTGACTAGCGGGACAGCGAGTGAGCAGTTCTTC.